One and the same sample provided the 22 T cell receptor beta chains below, sequenced in a study of T cells after yellow fever vaccination. In TCRdb, the 5' RACE reads were re-called with MiXCR into one record per CDR3 protein. Of 500,000 to 650,000 distinct CDR3 sequences in the sample, roughly 17% were seen once. The sample was PBMCs, taken 5 days after the first yellow fever vaccination. These receptors were obtained from a young man who received the YFV17D yellow fever vaccine.

This clonotype was seen only a few times. The V gene is TRBV9, the J gene TRBJ2-6; D gene uncertain. The CDR3 has 16 amino acids. V shed 1 base and J shed 0 bases, with 8 bases lying between them. In germline, CDR1 is SGDLS, CDR2 YYNGEE. Here the CDR3 DNA reads TGTGCCAGCAGCGTAAGGCGGCGCTCTGGGGCCAACGTCCTGACTTTC. This translates into CASSVRRRSGANVLTF.

This rearrangement joins TRBV11-2 to TRBJ2-3; 13 bases are a match to TRBD2. The CDR3 covers 18 residues. V shed 0 bases, J shed 5 bases, and the junction held 8 bases outside the gene matches. Germline CDR1 reads SGHAT; CDR2 reads FQNNGV. In nucleotides, the CDR3 is TGTGCCAGCAGCTTAGAGTGGAGACTAGCGGGGGGTGAAGATACGCAGTATTTT. It specifies CASSLEWRLAGGEDTQYF.

This clonotype was counted ten times or more. The rearrangement links TRBV9 to TRBJ2-2, with D unresolved. Germline CDR1 reads SGDLS; CDR2 reads YYNGEE. CDR3 length: 13 residues. Trimming shortened V by 2 bases and J by 7 bases, and 9 bases separated the two germline ends. CDR3 sequence: CASSVSWGGELFF. Here the CDR3 DNA reads TGTGCCAGCAGCGTTAGCTGGGGCGGGGAGCTGTTTTTT.

The genes are TRBV5-1 and TRBJ2-3, with D possibly called TRBD1 or TRBD2 (6 bases each). V was clipped by 3 bases and J by 4 bases, with 15 bases between them. Germline V CDR1 and CDR2: SGHRS, YFSETQ. This CDR3 is built from 15 residues. CDR3 protein: CASSSPGEGADTQYF. The CDR3 bases are TGCGCCAGCAGCTCACCGGGAGAGGGGGCAGATACGCAGTATTTT. Using reference TRBV5-1 and TRBJ2-3 for the parts outside the CDR3, the full variable domain is KAGVTQTPRYLIKTRGQQVTLSCSPISGHRSVSWYQQTPGQGLQFLFEYFSETQRNKGNFPGRFSGRQFSNSRSEMNVSTLELGDSALYLCASSSPGEGADTQYFGPGTRLTVL.

In this sample, this clonotype turned up a few times. The rearrangement links TRBV5-1 to TRBJ1-4; 7 bases align to TRBD1. Germline CDR1 is SGHRS and CDR2 is YFSETQ. The CDR3 has 14 residues. Trimming at V came to 3 bases and at J to 7 bases, leaving 6 bases not matched to a gene. The CDR3 region is CASSSRQGSEKLFF. CDR3 DNA: TGCGCCAGCAGCTCTCGACAGGGTAGTGAAAAACTGTTTTTT.

This clonotype has just a few counts. J is TRBJ1-1 and V is TRBV7-2; D is uncertain. Trimming cost V 3 bases and J 1 base, with 9 bases left between them. Germline V gene lookup returns CDR1 SGHTA and CDR2 FQGNSA. The CDR3 is 14 amino acids. This CDR3 is CASSFASANTEAFF. For the CDR3, the DNA is TGTGCCAGCAGCTTTGCAAGTGCGAACACTGAAGCTTTCTTT.

This clonotype was picked up a small number of times. This rearrangement joins TRBV4-1 to TRBJ2-3, with 10 bases identical to TRBD2. This CDR3 contains 16 residues. Germline-derived CDR1 and CDR2 are MGHRA and YSYEKL. The J segment lost 1 base and the V segment lost 4 bases, leaving 5 bases of the junction unmatched. CDR3 coding DNA: TGCGCCAGCAGCCGTTCTAGCGGGGGAGGCACAGATACGCAGTATTTT. Residues: CASSRSSGGGTDTQYF.

V is TRBV20-1 and J is TRBJ2-3; tentatively, D is TRBD1 (6 bases). From germline, CDR1 is DFQATT and CDR2 SNEGSKA (reference sequence). This CDR3 has 11 amino acids. V gave up 5 bases and J gave up 4 bases, with 7 bases separating them. Here the CDR3 reads CSAEGADTQYF. CDR3 coding DNA: TGCAGTGCTGAGGGGGCAGATACGCAGTATTTT.

The genes are TRBV5-1 and TRBJ1-2, with a tentative D call TRBD1 (5 bases). Germline V gene lookup returns CDR1 SGHRS and CDR2 YFSETQ. V lost 0 bases, J lost 7 bases, and 13 bases lay in between. CDR3 length: 14 residues. The CDR3 reads CASSLAGQVGGYTF. CDR3 nucleotide sequence: TGCGCCAGCAGCTTGGCCGGACAAGTGGGTGGCTACACCTTC. Based on the CDR3 plus reference TRBV5-1 and TRBJ1-2, the full variable domain is KAGVTQTPRYLIKTRGQQVTLSCSPISGHRSVSWYQQTPGQGLQFLFEYFSETQRNKGNFPGRFSGRQFSNSRSEMNVSTLELGDSALYLCASSLAGQVGGYTFGSGTRLTVV.

This clonotype was recorded a few times. V usage is TRBV5-1 and J usage is TRBJ2-7, with a tentative D call TRBD1 (5 bases). Germline loops: CDR1 SGHRS, CDR2 YFSETQ. V gave up 1 base and J gave up 4 bases, with 15 bases separating them. This CDR3 has 15 residues. This CDR3 reads CASSLRTPTRYEQYF. The CDR3 DNA reads TGCGCCAGCAGCTTGCGGACACCCACGAGATACGAGCAGTACTTC.

Many counts were recorded for this clonotype. The genes are TRBV12-3 or TRBV12-4 and TRBJ2-1, with D unclear. Trimming took off 4 bases at V and 10 bases at J, with 11 bases between the two ends. The CDR3 runs to 12 residues. Here the CDR3 reads CASSSRPGEQFF. Written as DNA, the CDR3 is TGTGCCAGCAGTTCTCGACCCGGAGAGCAGTTCTTC.

The chain uses TRBV7-6 and TRBJ2-3, with 7 bases aligning to TRBD1. The CDR3 has 17 residues. Germline V gene sequence: CDR1 SGHVS, CDR2 FNYEAQ. Trimming took 4 bases from V and 0 from J; bases not matched to a gene: 10. As DNA, the CDR3 is TGTGCCAGCAGCTACCGGGACAGCGAAAGGAGCACAGATACGCAGTATTTT. Translation gives CASSYRDSERSTDTQYF. The variable domain in full, completed from reference TRBV7-6 and TRBJ2-3, reads GAGVSQSPRYKVTKRGQDVALRCDPISGHVSLYWYRQALGQGPEFLTYFNYEAQQDKSGLPNDRFSAERPEGSISTLTIQRTEQRDSAMYRCASSYRDSERSTDTQYFGPGTRLTVL.

This clonotype was detected a few times. The chain has TRBV6-1 and TRBJ2-1; no firm D call. The CDR3 runs to 13 residues. Deletions cut 5 bases from V and 4 bases from J, with 9 bases between. Per germline, CDR1 MNHNS and CDR2 SASEGT. The DNA for the CDR3 is TGTGCCAGCAGTCGGCAGTCGTACAATGAGCAGTTCTTC. It yields the protein CASSRQSYNEQFF.

This clonotype was observed a few times. V gene TRBV27 combines with J gene TRBJ2-7; 9 bases are a match to TRBD1. V shed 4 bases, J shed 0 bases, and the junction held 4 bases outside the gene matches. CDR1 and CDR2 from the germline V gene are MNHEY and SMNVEV (reference sequence). CDR3 length equals 15 residues. The CDR3 is CASSSLTGGSYEQYF. In DNA form, the CDR3 reads TGTGCCAGCAGTTCCCTGACAGGGGGCTCCTACGAGCAGTACTTC.

Regarding this clonotype: One end of the junction is discordant with germline, which a read error may explain. J is TRBJ1-2 and V is TRBV10-3; D may be TRBD1 (5 bases). CDR3 length: 14 amino acids. Germline V gene sequence: CDR1 ENHRY, CDR2 SYGVKD. The CDR3, as DNA: TGTGCCATCAGGGAGTCCGGGGACTTCTATGGCTACACCTTC. It specifies CAIRESGDFYGYTF.

The sample holds a few counts of this clonotype. As DNA, the CDR3 is TGCGCCAGCAGCCAGCGACAGAGTAGCTCCTACAATGAGCAGTTCTTC. Protein: CASSQRQSSSYNEQFF. J is TRBJ2-1 and V is TRBV4-3; tentatively, D is TRBD1 (5 bases). The germline V gene encodes CDR1 LGHNA and CDR2 YSLEER. Trimming removed 3 bases at V and 0 bases at J, with 12 bases between. The CDR3 loop spans 16 amino acids.

There are a few counts of this clonotype. The gene calls are TRBV6-2 or TRBV6-3 and TRBJ1-2; 7 nucleotides match TRBD1. Germline V gene lookup returns CDR1 MNHEY and CDR2 SVGEGT. V gave up 7 bases and J gave up 6 bases; unmatched junction bases: 14. The length of the CDR3 is 15 residues. The CDR3 sequence is CASTAGGAYPDGYTF. CDR3 nucleotide sequence: TGTGCCAGCACGGCAGGGGGGGCCTACCCGGATGGCTACACCTTC.

This clonotype was recorded a few times. V is TRBV7-2 and J is TRBJ2-7; maybe TRBD2 (5 bases). Germline V lookup: CDR1 SGHTA, CDR2 FQGNSA. Trimming took off 2 bases at V and 6 bases at J, with 17 bases between the two ends. The CDR3 is 15 residues long. The CDR3 DNA reads as TGTGCCAGCAGCTTATCGGGGATCCTACCTTCCGAGCAGTACGTC. Protein: CASSLSGILPSEQYV.

The chain uses TRBV5-1 and TRBJ2-7; 10 bases are shared with TRBD1. Germline CDR1 is SGHRS and CDR2 is YFSETQ. The CDR3 extends over 16 amino acids. After removal of 0 bases from V and 3 bases from J, the junction contained 6 bases not matched to a gene. The CDR3 region has the DNA TGCGCCAGCAGCTTGGCCGCGACAGGGGGCTACTACGAGCAGTACTTC. It codes for CASSLAATGGYYEQYF.

The genes are TRBV7-3 and TRBJ1-1, with D maybe TRBD1 (5 bases). The CDR3 loop spans 13 amino acids. Germline assignment: CDR1 SGHTA and CDR2 FQGTGA. Trimming took off 6 bases at V and 2 bases at J, with 10 bases between the two ends. This CDR3 reads CASRVGDNTEAFF. The CDR3 nucleotides read TGTGCCAGCAGGGTTGGGGACAACACTGAAGCTTTCTTT. The variable domain in full, completed from reference TRBV7-3 and TRBJ1-1, reads GAGVSQTPSNKVTEKGKYVELRCDPISGHTALYWYRQSLGQGPEFLIYFQGTGAADDSGLPNDRFFAVRPEGSVSTLKIQRTERGDSAVYLCASRVGDNTEAFFGQGTRLTVV.

The chain couples TRBV18 to TRBJ1-1, with D unclear. Trimming cost V 3 bases and J 6 bases, with 8 bases left between them. The CDR3 consists of 12 residues. Germline-derived CDR1 and CDR2 are KGHSH and LQKENI. CDR3 coding DNA: TGTGCCAGCTCACCGCGAGACGCTGAAGCTTTCTTT. Translating it yields CASSPRDAEAFF.

Many counts were recorded for this clonotype. The gene calls are TRBV20-1 and TRBJ2-1; TRBD1 is a possible D gene (6 bases). Germline assignment: CDR1 DFQATT and CDR2 SNEGSKA (reference sequence). The CDR3 length is 15 residues. V lost 0 bases, J lost 2 bases, and 11 bases lay in between. The CDR3 DNA sequence: TGCAGTGCTAGAGATTCGACAGGCCCCTACAATGAGCAGTTCTTC. Translation gives CSARDSTGPYNEQFF.